The sequence of this T cell receptor (beta chain) was determined in a study of T-cell memory formation after mild COVID-19. General study points: Clones contracting day 15 to 85 were balanced CD4/CD8; later expanders leaned CD4+.

5'RACE, which relied on constant-segment primers, yielded TCR alpha and TCR beta cDNA libraries carrying sample barcodes and UMIs. TCRdb re-called the 5' RACE reads through MiXCR, storing one row per CDR3 protein. The table records 35,000 to 45,000 distinct CDR3 sequences, approximately 7% of them present only once. This clonotype was seen only a few times. Its target is unknown. The TCR originated in an adult who had mild COVID-19 (a few samples of this study predate the infection). Cell type and time point are not known. Sequenced sample: PBMCs or a T cell subset sorted from them (not recorded which).

The CDR3 is CASSILAGAPYF. As DNA, the CDR3 is TGTGCCAGCAGTATACTAGCGGGAGCTCCGTATTTT. The rearrangement uses TRBV28 and TRBJ2-3; 11 bases are a match to TRBD2. Germline V lookup: CDR1 MDHEN, CDR2 SYDVKM. J was trimmed by 14 bases and V by 5 bases; bases with no gene match: 6. This CDR3 spans 12 amino acids.